This T cell receptor (beta chain) was identified during a study of shared T cell receptors in the human thymus. Profiled with immunoSEQ multiplex PCR; TCRdb holds only in-frame clones, not every one. The sample has approximately 580,000 clones, 75% to 80% seen once. This CDR3 has 16 amino acids. Germline V gene data show CDR1 as LGHNA and CDR2 as YSLEER. With V trimmed by 1 base and J by 8 bases, 6 bases remained unmatched. The same data also contributed to another study, on human thymus T cells. This second study says: Donors consisted of healthy Finnish infants (having corrective surgery for congenital heart defects). Thymic tissue was derived from resections collected during corrective heart surgery. In thymic and blood repertoires alike, V and J usage looked biased. Unrelated people showed highly overlapping thymic repertoires, related research reported.

This TCR derives from a boy in the first two years of life with a congenital heart defect. This chain uses TRBV4-3 with TRBJ2-1; 12 nucleotides agree with TRBD2. The sequenced sample consisted of thymocytes. This chain's CDR3 is CASSQGLAGVGDEQFF. The CDR3 region has the DNA TGCGCCAGCAGCCAAGGACTAGCGGGAGTTGGGGATGAGCAGTTCTTC.